This T cell receptor beta chain originates from a study of blood T cell repertoires in COVID-19. This CDR3 has 14 residues. V lost 5 bases, J lost 6 bases, and 5 bases stayed unmatched. Germline-derived CDR1 and CDR2 are SGHTA and FQGTGA. Only in-frame clones appear in the TCRdb table, and some are missing; sequencing was by immunoSEQ multiplex PCR. Of about 380,000 clones detected, 75% to 90% appear once; the ten largest clones hold roughly 3.7%. The sequence was collected from a woman aged 18-35 years with acute or convalescent COVID-19. The J gene is TRBJ2-1, the V gene TRBV7-3, with 9 bases matching TRBD2. Material for sequencing was peripheral blood. CDR3 sequence reads: CASSHSGSANEQFF. CDR3 coding DNA: TGTGCCAGCAGCCATAGCGGGAGTGCCAATGAGCAGTTCTTC. The complete variable domain, with remaining parts taken from reference TRBV7-3 and TRBJ2-1, reads GAGVSQTPSNKVTEKGKYVELRCDPISGHTALYWYRQSLGQGPEFLIYFQGTGAADDSGLPNDRFFAVRPEGSVSTLKIQRTERGDSAVYLCASSHSGSANEQFFGPGTRLTVL.